This T cell receptor (beta chain) was recorded in a study of T cell repertoires in ileal Crohn's disease. Study in general: Median disease duration was nearly eight years; 35% to 45% smoked at surgery.

General study results and limits: Clonality above 26.8% at surgery always came with endoscopic recurrence.

The V gene's germline CDR1 is LNHDA and CDR2 SQIVND (reference sequence). V was pared by 2 bases and J by 15 bases, with 15 bases between. CDR3 length: 12 amino acids. Each sample's TCRB immunosequencing used roughly 500 nanograms of biopsy DNA. TCRdb keeps only in-frame clones here, not all; method: immunoSEQ multiplex PCR. The top ten clones hold about 6.9% of a sample with several thousand clones, about 80% of them seen once. Eligibility required adulthood, ileal or ileocolonic Crohn's disease and indicated ileocolonic resection. This clone was detected only a few times. Its target is not known. This sequence was found in an adult with Crohn's disease. The V gene is TRBV19, the J gene TRBJ2-3; D might be TRBD1 (8 bases). The sequencing sample was made of ileal tissue. Written as DNA, the CDR3 is TGTGCCAGTAGTATAAACAGGGGGGGGCTTTATTTT. As protein: CASSINRGGLYF.